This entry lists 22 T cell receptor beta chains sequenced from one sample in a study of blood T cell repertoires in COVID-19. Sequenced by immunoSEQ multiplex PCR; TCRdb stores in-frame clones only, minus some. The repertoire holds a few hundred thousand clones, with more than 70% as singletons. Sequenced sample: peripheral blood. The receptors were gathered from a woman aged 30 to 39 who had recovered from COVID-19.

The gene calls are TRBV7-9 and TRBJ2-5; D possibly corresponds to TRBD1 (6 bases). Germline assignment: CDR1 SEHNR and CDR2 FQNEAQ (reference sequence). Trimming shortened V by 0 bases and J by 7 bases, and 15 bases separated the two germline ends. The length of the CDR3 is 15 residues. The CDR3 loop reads CASSLARGSAVTQYF. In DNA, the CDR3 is TGTGCCAGCAGCTTAGCGAGGGGGTCCGCCGTGACCCAGTACTTC.

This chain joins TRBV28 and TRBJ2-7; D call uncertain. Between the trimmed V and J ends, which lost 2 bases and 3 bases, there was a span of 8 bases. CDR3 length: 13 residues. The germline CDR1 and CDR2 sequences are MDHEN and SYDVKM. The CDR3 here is CASSLIEFYEQYF. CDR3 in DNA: TGTGCCAGCAGTTTAATAGAGTTCTACGAGCAGTACTTC.

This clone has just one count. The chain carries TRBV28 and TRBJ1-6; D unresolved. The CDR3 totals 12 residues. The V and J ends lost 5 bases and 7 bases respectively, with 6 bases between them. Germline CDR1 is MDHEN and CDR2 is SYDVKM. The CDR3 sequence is CASSAGNSPLHF. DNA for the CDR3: TGTGCCAGCAGTGCCGGGAATTCACCCCTCCACTTT.

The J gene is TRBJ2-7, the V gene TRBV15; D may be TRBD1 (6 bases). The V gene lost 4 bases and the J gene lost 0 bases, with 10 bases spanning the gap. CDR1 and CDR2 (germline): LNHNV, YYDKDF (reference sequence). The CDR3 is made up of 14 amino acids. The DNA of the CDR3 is TGTGCCACCAGCACCGGGGACACCTCCTACGAGCAGTACTTC. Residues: CATSTGDTSYEQYF.

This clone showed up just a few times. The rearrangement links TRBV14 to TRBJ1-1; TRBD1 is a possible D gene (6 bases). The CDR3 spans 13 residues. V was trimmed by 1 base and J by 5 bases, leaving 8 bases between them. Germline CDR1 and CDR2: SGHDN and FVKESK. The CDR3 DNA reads TGTGCCAGCAGCCAAGCCCAGGGGACTGAAGCTTTCTTT. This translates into CASSQAQGTEAFF.

The CDR3 protein is CASSSPGAHGYTF. In DNA, the CDR3 is TGTGCCAGCAGCTCCCCAGGGGCCCATGGCTACACCTTC. The chain uses TRBV6-2 or TRBV6-3 and TRBJ1-2, with D possibly matching TRBD1 (6 bases). CDR3 length: 13 residues. Trimming stripped 6 bases from V and 6 bases from J, with 14 bases between. Germline assignment: CDR1 MNHEY and CDR2 SVGEGT.

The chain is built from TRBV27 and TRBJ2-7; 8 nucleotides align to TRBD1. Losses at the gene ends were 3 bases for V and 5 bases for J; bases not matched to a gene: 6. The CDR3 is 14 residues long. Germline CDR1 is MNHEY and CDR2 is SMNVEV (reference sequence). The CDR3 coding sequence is TGTGCCAGCAGTTTCTCGGACAGGGCCCACGAGCAGTACTTC. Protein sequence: CASSFSDRAHEQYF.

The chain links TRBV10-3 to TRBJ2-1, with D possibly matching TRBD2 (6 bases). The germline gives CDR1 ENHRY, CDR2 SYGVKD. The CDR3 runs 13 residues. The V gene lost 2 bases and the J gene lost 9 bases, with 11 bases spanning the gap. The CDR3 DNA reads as TGTGCCATCAGTGAGGGGACTTTGGGTGAGCAGTTCTTC. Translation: CAISEGTLGEQFF.

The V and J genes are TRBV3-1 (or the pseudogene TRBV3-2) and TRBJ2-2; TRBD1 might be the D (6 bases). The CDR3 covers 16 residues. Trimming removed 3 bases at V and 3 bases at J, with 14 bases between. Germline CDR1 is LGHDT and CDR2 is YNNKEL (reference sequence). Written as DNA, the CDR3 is TGTGCCAGCAGCCACTTACAGGGTTTGGACACCGGGGAGCTGTTTTTT. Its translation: CASSHLQGLDTGELFF.

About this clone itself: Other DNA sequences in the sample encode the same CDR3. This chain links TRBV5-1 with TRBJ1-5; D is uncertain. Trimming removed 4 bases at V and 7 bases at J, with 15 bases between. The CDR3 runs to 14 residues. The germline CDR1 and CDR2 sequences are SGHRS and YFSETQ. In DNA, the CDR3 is TGCGCCAGCAGCCCGGATCGGGGAGGACAGCCCCAGCATTTT. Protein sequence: CASSPDRGGQPQHF.

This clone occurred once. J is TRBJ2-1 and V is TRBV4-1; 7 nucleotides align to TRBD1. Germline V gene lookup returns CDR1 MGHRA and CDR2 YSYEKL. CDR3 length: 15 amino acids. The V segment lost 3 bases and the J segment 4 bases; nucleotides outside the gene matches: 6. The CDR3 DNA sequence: TGCGCCAGCAGCCAGAGGACAGGACAATACAATGAGCAGTTCTTC. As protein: CASSQRTGQYNEQFF.

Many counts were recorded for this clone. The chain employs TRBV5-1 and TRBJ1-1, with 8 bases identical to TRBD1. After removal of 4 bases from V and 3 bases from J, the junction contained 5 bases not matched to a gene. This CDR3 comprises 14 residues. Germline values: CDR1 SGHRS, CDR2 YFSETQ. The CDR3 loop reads CASSLTGADTEAFF. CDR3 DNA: TGCGCCAGCAGCCTGACAGGGGCGGACACTGAAGCTTTCTTT.

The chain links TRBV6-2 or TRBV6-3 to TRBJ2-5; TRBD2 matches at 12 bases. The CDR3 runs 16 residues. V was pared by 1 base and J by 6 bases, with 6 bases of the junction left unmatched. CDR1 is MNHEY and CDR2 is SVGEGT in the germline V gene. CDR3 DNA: TGTGCCAGCAGTTACTATGCTAGCGGGGGGGCAAAGACCCAGTACTTC. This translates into CASSYYASGGAKTQYF.

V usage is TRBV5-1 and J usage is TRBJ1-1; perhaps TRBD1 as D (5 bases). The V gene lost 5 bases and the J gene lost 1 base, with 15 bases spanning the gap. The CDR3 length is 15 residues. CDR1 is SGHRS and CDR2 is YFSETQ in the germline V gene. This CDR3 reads CASSQEGLTNTEAFF. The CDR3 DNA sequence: TGCGCCAGCAGTCAAGAGGGACTGACGAACACTGAAGCTTTCTTT.

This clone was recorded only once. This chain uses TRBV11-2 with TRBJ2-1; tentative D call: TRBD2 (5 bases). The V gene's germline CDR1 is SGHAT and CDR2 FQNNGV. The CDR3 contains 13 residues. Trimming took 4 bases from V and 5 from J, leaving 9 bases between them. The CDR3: CASSWTGDNEQFF. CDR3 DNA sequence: TGTGCCAGCAGCTGGACTGGGGACAATGAGCAGTTCTTC.

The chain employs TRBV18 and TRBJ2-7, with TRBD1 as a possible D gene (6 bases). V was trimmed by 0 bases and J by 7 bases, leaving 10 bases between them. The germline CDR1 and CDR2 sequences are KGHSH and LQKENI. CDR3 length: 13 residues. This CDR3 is CASSPPGGVEQYF. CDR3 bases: TGTGCCAGCTCACCACCAGGGGGTGTTGAGCAGTACTTC.

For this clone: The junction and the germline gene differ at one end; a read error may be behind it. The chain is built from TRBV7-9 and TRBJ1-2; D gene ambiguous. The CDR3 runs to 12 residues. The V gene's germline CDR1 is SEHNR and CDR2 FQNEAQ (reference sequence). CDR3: CASSFSDTAGPF. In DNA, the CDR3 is TGTGCCAGCAGCTTCTCTGACACCGCGGGCCCCTTC.

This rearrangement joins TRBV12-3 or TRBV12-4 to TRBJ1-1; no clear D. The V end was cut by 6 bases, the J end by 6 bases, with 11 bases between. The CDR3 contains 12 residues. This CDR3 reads CASRREVAEAFF. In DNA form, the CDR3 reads TGTGCCAGCAGGAGGGAGGTCGCTGAAGCTTTCTTT.

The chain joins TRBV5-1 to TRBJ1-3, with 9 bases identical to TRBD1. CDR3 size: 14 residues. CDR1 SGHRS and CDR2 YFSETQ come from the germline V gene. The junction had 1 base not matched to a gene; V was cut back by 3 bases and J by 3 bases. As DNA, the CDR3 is TGCGCCAGCAGCTGGGGACAGGGTGGAAACACCATATATTTT. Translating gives CASSWGQGGNTIYF.

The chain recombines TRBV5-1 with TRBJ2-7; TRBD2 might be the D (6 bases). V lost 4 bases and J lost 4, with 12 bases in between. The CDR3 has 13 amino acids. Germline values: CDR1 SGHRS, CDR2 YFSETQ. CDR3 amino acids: CASSAGSSYEQYF. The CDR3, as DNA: TGCGCCAGCAGCGCGGGGAGTTCATACGAGCAGTACTTC.

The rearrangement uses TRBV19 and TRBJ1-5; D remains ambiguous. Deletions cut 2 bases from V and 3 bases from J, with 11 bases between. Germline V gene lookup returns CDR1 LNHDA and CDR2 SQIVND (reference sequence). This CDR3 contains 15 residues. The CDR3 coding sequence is TGTGCCAGTAGTATAAGTTGGCAGATCAATCAGCCCCAGCATTTT. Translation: CASSISWQINQPQHF.

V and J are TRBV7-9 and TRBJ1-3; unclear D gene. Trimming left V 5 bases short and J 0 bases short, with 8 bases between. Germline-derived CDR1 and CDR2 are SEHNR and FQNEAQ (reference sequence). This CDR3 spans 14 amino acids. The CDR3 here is CASSPLASGNTIYF. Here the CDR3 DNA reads TGTGCCAGCAGCCCCTTGGCCTCTGGAAACACCATATATTTT. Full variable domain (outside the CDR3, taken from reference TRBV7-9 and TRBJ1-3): DTGVSQNPRHKITKRGQNVTFRCDPISEHNRLYWYRQTLGQGPEFLTYFQNEAQLEKSRLLSDRFSAERPKGSFSTLEIQRTEQGDSAMYLCASSPLASGNTIYFGEGSWLTVV.